Presented here are 11 T cell receptor beta chains from one specimen sequenced in a study of CD8 T cells in ankylosing spondylitis. Study conclusions and caveats: A TCR beta motif of 8 or 9 highly homologous variants appeared characteristic of ankylosing spondylitis blood.

TCRdb re-derived calls from the 5' RACE reads in MiXCR, one entry per CDR3 protein. The profile shows some 840,000 distinct CDR3 sequences, 10% to 15% of them singletons. No antigen has been assigned to these receptors. The sample consisted of blood, either unsorted or a sorted T cell fraction (not recorded which). The receptors come from a male donor with ankylosing spondylitis.

This clonotype was counted a few times. V and J are TRBV10-1 and TRBJ2-5; TRBD2 might be the D (6 bases). Deletions cut 1 base from V and 7 bases from J, with 10 bases between. CDR1 is WNHNN and CDR2 is SYGVQD in the germline V gene (reference sequence). The CDR3 sequence is 13 residues long. The CDR3 spells CASSEFEGGTQYF. As DNA, the CDR3 is TGCGCCAGCAGTGAGTTTGAGGGAGGGACCCAGTACTTC.

This clonotype has ten or more counts. The chain has TRBV29-1 and TRBJ1-2, with D unclear. Germline V gene sequence: CDR1 SQVTM, CDR2 ANQGSEA. V lost 0 bases, J lost 3 bases, and 8 bases lay in between. The CDR3 loop spans 13 amino acids. CDR3 in amino acids: CSVEDGSYYGYTF. CDR3 DNA: TGCAGCGTTGAAGATGGGAGTTACTATGGCTACACCTTC.

Many counts were recorded for this clonotype. This sequence joins TRBV12-3 or TRBV12-4 and TRBJ1-2; no definite D call. V lost 3 bases and J lost 6, with 5 bases in between. CDR3 length: 11 residues. Here the CDR3 DNA reads TGTGCCAGCAGTTTGGGAGATGGCTACACCTTC. Translated: CASSLGDGYTF.

The chain joins TRBV20-1 to TRBJ2-6, with 7 positions matching TRBD1. J was trimmed by 2 bases and V by 6 bases; bases with no gene match: 7. This CDR3 has 15 residues. Germline CDR1 is DFQATT and CDR2 is SNEGSKA (reference sequence). CDR3: CSADTDRAGANVLTF. DNA for the CDR3: TGCAGTGCGGATACCGACAGGGCTGGGGCCAACGTCCTGACTTTC.

The J gene is TRBJ2-3, the V gene TRBV20-1, with D possibly being TRBD1 or TRBD2 (6 bases each). The CDR3 has 15 residues. CDR1 and CDR2 from the germline V gene are DFQATT and SNEGSKA (reference sequence). V was clipped by 3 bases and J by 0 bases, with 13 bases between them. The CDR3 protein is CSASGGRSSTDTQYF. CDR3 coding DNA: TGCAGTGCTAGCGGGGGCCGATCTAGCACAGATACGCAGTATTTT.

The rearrangement uses TRBV20-1 and TRBJ2-5; a possible D gene is TRBD1 (5 bases). In germline, CDR1 is DFQATT, CDR2 SNEGSKA (reference sequence). CDR3 size: 14 residues. The V end lost 2 bases, the J end lost 3 bases, and 13 bases lay between the germline ends. CDR3 residues: CSARYQGIEETQYF. CDR3 DNA sequence: TGCAGTGCTAGATATCAGGGAATTGAAGAGACCCAGTACTTC.

The CDR3 DNA follows: TGCAGTGCTCCCCGGGCGGCGCGATCACCCCTCCACTTT. It encodes CSAPRAARSPLHF. This chain joins TRBV20-1 and TRBJ1-6; D gene ambiguous. Germline V gene data show CDR1 as DFQATT and CDR2 as SNEGSKA (reference sequence). V lost 5 bases and J lost 10, with 15 bases in between. The CDR3 totals 13 residues.

This clonotype was recorded at least ten times. The CDR3 region has the DNA TGCGCCAGCAGCTTGGCTGGGGTGGCAGTGGATACGCAGTATTTT. Amino acid sequence: CASSLAGVAVDTQYF. The chain links TRBV5-1 to TRBJ2-3, with D uncertain. The V gene's germline CDR1 is SGHRS and CDR2 YFSETQ. The CDR3 length is 15 residues. Trimming cost V 0 bases and J 6 bases, with 14 bases left between them.

The CDR3 region is CASSLEGTVGGYTF. CDR3 DNA sequence: TGCGCCAGCAGCTTGGAAGGGACAGTCGGGGGCTACACCTTC. The rearrangement uses TRBV5-1 and TRBJ1-2; 7 bases fit TRBD1. The CDR3 runs to 14 residues. Losses at the gene ends were 0 bases for V and 8 bases for J; bases not matched to a gene: 7. Germline V lookup: CDR1 SGHRS, CDR2 YFSETQ.

V usage is TRBV29-1 and J usage is TRBJ2-5; D unclear. CDR1 is SQVTM and CDR2 is ANQGSEA in the germline V gene. The V and J ends lost 6 bases and 2 bases respectively, with 13 bases between them. CDR3 length equals 13 residues. CDR3: CSVEWRRQETQYF. CDR3 bases: TGCAGCGTGGAATGGCGGCGTCAAGAGACCCAGTACTTC.

This clonotype was found once. The chain combines TRBV12-3 or TRBV12-4 with TRBJ1-2, with D unresolved. V gave up 5 bases and J gave up 4 bases, with 11 bases separating them. The CDR3 is 13 residues long. In DNA form, the CDR3 reads TGTGCCAGCAGTGGAGTAGGGCCCTATGGCTACACCTTC. The encoded protein is CASSGVGPYGYTF.